This is a list of T cell receptor beta chains from one sample in a study of blood T cells in healthy people across ages. TCRdb passed the 5' RACE reads through MiXCR, listing each CDR3 protein once. The sample yields approximately 880,000 distinct CDR3 sequences, roughly 52% seen once. Specimen: blood. The receptors originated from a man aged 25 to 45 in good health. The CDR3 runs from the conserved cysteine through the conserved F or W. A D gene is named only where the DNA matches it firmly. Part of the rows lack a size; the others show once, few, many or a class for expanded clones.

clone size	D gene	V gene	J gene	CDR3 protein	CDR3 DNA
.	.	TRBV28	TRBJ1-4	CASSTGGGAEKLFF	TGTGCCAGCAGCACGGGGGGCGGTGCTGAAAAACTGTTTTTT
few	.	TRBV5-6	TRBJ2-7	CASSATRRFDEQYF	TGTGCCAGCAGCGCCACTAGACGGTTCGACGAGCAGTACTTC
.	TRBD2	TRBV28	TRBJ2-3	CASSPGAGGTGGTQYF	TGTGCCAGCAGTCCCGGAGCGGGGGGGACGGGCGGTACGCAGTATTTT
.	TRBD1	TRBV20-1	TRBJ2-5	CSAWGQGKWNEQYF	TGCAGTGCCTGGGGACAGGGGAAGTGGAATGAGCAGTACTTC
few	.	TRBV5-1	TRBJ2-1	CASKSQASSYNEQFF	TGCGCCAGCAAGTCGCAGGCCAGCTCCTACAATGAGCAGTTCTTC
once	TRBD1	TRBV24-1	TRBJ2-4	CATSDPGQGAYIQYF	TGTGCCACCAGTGATCCGGGACAGGGGGCGTACATTCAGTACTTC
few	.	TRBV3-1	TRBJ1-2	CASSPTASYGYTF	TGTGCCAGCAGCCCAACTGCGTCCTATGGCTACACCTTC
few	TRBD1	TRBV20-1	TRBJ2-7	CSAAPGTGSYEQYF	TGCAGTGCCGCGCCCGGGACAGGGTCGTACGAGCAGTACTTC
.	.	TRBV7-2	TRBJ1-1	CASGGQGWVTEAFF	TGTGCCAGCGGCGGCCAGGGGTGGGTCACTGAAGCTTTCTTT
.	.	TRBV20-1	TRBJ2-3	CSARDTAVRTDTQYF	TGCAGTGCTAGAGATACAGCGGTACGGACAGATACGCAGTATTTT
.	.	TRBV28	TRBJ2-1	CASSISPGSYNEQFF	TGTGCCAGCAGTATAAGTCCAGGGAGCTACAATGAGCAGTTCTTC
few	TRBD1	TRBV4-2	TRBJ1-1	CASSRVTGGEGAEAFF	TGTGCCAGCAGCCGAGTAACAGGGGGCGAGGGGGCTGAAGCTTTCTTT
few	TRBD1	TRBV12-3/TRBV12-4	TRBJ2-1	CASSSGTGMPYNEQFF	TGTGCCAGCAGCTCCGGGACAGGGATGCCCTACAATGAGCAGTTCTTC
.	TRBD2	TRBV12-3/TRBV12-4	TRBJ2-3	CASRVGRAADTQYF	TGTGCCAGCAGGGTTGGGAGGGCCGCAGATACGCAGTATTTT
few	.	TRBV20-1	TRBJ1-5	CSARDGSGVQPQHF	TGCAGTGCTAGAGATGGGAGTGGGGTACAGCCCCAGCATTTT
few	TRBD1	TRBV20-1	TRBJ1-2	CSAPGQANYGYTF	TGCAGTGCTCCCGGACAGGCAAACTATGGCTACACCTTC
.	TRBD2	TRBV5-6	TRBJ2-1	CASSLEGLAGNSYNEQFF	TGTGCCAGCAGCTTGGAGGGACTAGCGGGGAACTCCTACAATGAGCAGTTCTTC
.	.	TRBV5-1	TRBJ2-7	CASSLAEGRIYEQYF	TGCGCCAGCAGCTTGGCGGAGGGGAGGATCTACGAGCAGTACTTC
.	.	TRBV5-5	TRBJ1-2	CASSGEDGNYGYTF	TGTGCCAGCAGCGGTGAGGACGGAAACTATGGCTACACCTTC
few	TRBD2	TRBV7-2	TRBJ2-3	CASSRPAGDWSDTQYF	TGTGCCAGCAGCCGCCCCGCGGGGGACTGGTCGGATACGCAGTATTTT
once	TRBD1	TRBV20-1	TRBJ1-2	CSAKEGQGGYTF	TGCAGTGCTAAGGAGGGACAGGGCGGCTACACCTTC
many	TRBD1	TRBV4-3	TRBJ2-7	CASSQEWGQGLYEQYF	TGCGCCAGCAGCCAAGAATGGGGACAGGGGCTCTACGAGCAGTACTTC
.	.	TRBV12-3/TRBV12-4	TRBJ1-2	CASSPTGSLANYGYTF	TGTGCCAGCAGTCCCACAGGCAGTCTAGCTAACTATGGCTACACCTTC
few	.	TRBV4-3	TRBJ2-3	CASSQELDTTDTQYF	TGCGCCAGCAGCCAAGAACTGGACACCACAGATACGCAGTATTTT
.	TRBD2	TRBV5-1	TRBJ2-7	CASSQSTSGGAYNEQYF	TGCGCCAGCAGCCAATCGACTAGCGGGGGGGCCTACAATGAGCAGTACTTC
few	.	TRBV6-2/TRBV6-3	TRBJ2-7	CASRPSGRPYEQYF	TGTGCCAGCAGACCCTCGGGACGCCCCTACGAGCAGTACTTC
.	.	TRBV12-3/TRBV12-4	TRBJ2-2	CASTQDGYGTGELFF	TGTGCCAGCACCCAAGACGGATACGGCACCGGGGAGCTGTTTTTT
.	TRBD2	TRBV5-4	TRBJ2-3	CASSVRGGQDTQYF	TGTGCCAGCAGCGTGCGGGGGGGTCAAGATACGCAGTATTTT
once	TRBD1	TRBV19	TRBJ1-2	CASREIGQDPGYTF	TGTGCCAGTAGGGAGATTGGACAGGACCCGGGCTACACCTTC
.	.	TRBV7-9	TRBJ1-5	CASSPPEFGQPQHF	TGTGCCAGCAGCCCGCCAGAGTTCGGTCAGCCCCAGCATTTT
.	TRBD1	TRBV4-2	TRBJ2-7	CASSLRQSGTGGRQYF	TGTGCCAGCAGCCTTCGTCAATCCGGGACAGGGGGCAGGCAGTACTTC
.	.	TRBV29-1	TRBJ2-7	CSVVITGWIYEQYF	TGCAGCGTTGTCATCACAGGGTGGATCTACGAGCAGTACTTC
few	.	TRBV11-2	TRBJ2-3	CASSLDVGSGDTQYF	TGTGCCAGCAGCTTAGATGTGGGATCGGGAGATACGCAGTATTTT
.	.	TRBV4-1	TRBJ2-2	CASSQAPAGITGELFF	TGCGCCAGCAGCCAAGCCCCGGCAGGGATCACCGGGGAGCTGTTTTTT
many	.	TRBV20-1	TRBJ2-1	CSARDPMGSSYNEQFF	TGCAGTGCTAGAGATCCCATGGGGAGCTCCTACAATGAGCAGTTCTTC
.	.	TRBV3-1	TRBJ1-1	CASSQDVGLVTEAFF	TGTGCCAGCAGCCAAGATGTGGGGTTGGTCACTGAAGCTTTCTTT
.	TRBD1	TRBV12-3/TRBV12-4	TRBJ1-5	CASSGQGAWQPQHF	TGTGCCAGCAGCGGACAGGGGGCTTGGCAGCCCCAGCATTTT
few	TRBD1	TRBV29-1	TRBJ2-3	CSVEGQGAADTQYF	TGCAGCGTCGAGGGACAGGGGGCGGCAGATACGCAGTATTTT
many	.	TRBV29-1	TRBJ2-3	CSVEGGTDTQYF	TGCAGCGTTGAGGGAGGCACAGATACGCAGTATTTT
.	.	TRBV9	TRBJ2-3	CASSPGTAPSTDAQYF	TGTGCCAGCAGCCCCGGGACCGCCCCAAGCACAGATGCGCAGTATTTT
once	TRBD2	TRBV28	TRBJ2-7	CASRPGTSGGPSSYNEQYF	TGTGCCAGCAGACCCGGGACTAGCGGGGGTCCGAGCTCCTACAATGAGCAGTACTTC
.	.	TRBV7-2	TRBJ2-1	CASSRTANNEQFF	TGTGCCAGCAGCCGGACGGCTAACAATGAGCAGTTCTTC
.	TRBD1	TRBV7-9	TRBJ2-5	CASSSTGALDETQYF	TGTGCCAGCAGCTCAACAGGGGCGCTGGATGAGACCCAGTACTTC
.	TRBD1	TRBV6-5	TRBJ2-1	CASSYGQGQFREQFF	TGTGCCAGCAGTTACGGACAGGGCCAGTTCCGGGAGCAGTTCTTC
.	.	TRBV3-1	TRBJ2-3	CASSPTTTADTQYF	TGTGCCAGCAGCCCTACGACGACAGCAGATACGCAGTATTTT
.	TRBD2	TRBV28	TRBJ2-5	CASSQSGGPETQYF	TGTGCCAGCAGTCAGAGCGGGGGCCCGGAGACCCAGTACTTC
.	.	TRBV18	TRBJ2-3	CASSPPTADADTQYF	TGTGCCAGCTCACCACCGACAGCGGACGCAGATACGCAGTATTTT
.	.	TRBV11-2	TRBJ2-3	CASSSSSERDTQYF	TGTGCCAGCAGCTCCTCTAGCGAGAGAGATACGCAGTATTTT
.	TRBD1	TRBV9	TRBJ2-4	CASSVSSGGAEYF	TGTGCCAGCAGCGTATCCTCAGGGGGCGCAGAGTACTTC
many	.	TRBV5-1	TRBJ1-6	CASSLDRDSPLHF	TGTGCCAGCAGCCTAGACAGAGACTCACCCCTCCACTTT
.	.	TRBV21-1	TRBJ2-7	CASSKEGVRDEQYF	TGTGCCAGCAGCAAAGAAGGGGTTCGAGACGAGCAGTACTTC
few	.	TRBV2	TRBJ1-5	CASSEEGRTAQPQHF	TGTGCCAGCAGCGAAGAGGGACGGACGGCTCAGCCCCAGCATTTT
few	TRBD1	TRBV5-1	TRBJ1-2	CASSSDRGIYGYTF	TGCGCCAGCAGCTCGGACAGGGGCATCTATGGCTACACCTTC